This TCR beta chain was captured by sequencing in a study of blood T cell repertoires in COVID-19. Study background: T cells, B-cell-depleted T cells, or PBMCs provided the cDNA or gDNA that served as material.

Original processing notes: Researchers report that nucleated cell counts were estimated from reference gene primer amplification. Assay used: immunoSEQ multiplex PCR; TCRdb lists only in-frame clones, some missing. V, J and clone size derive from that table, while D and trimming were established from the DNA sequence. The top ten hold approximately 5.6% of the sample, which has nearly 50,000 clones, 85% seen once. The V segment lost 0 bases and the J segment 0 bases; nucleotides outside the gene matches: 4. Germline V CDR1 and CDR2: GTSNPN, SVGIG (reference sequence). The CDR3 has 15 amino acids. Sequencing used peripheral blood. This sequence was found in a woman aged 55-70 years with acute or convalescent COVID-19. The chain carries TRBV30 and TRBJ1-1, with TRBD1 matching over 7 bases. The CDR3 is CAWSVIRGLNTEAFF. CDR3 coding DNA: TGTGCCTGGAGTGTGATTAGGGGGCTGAACACTGAAGCTTTCTTT. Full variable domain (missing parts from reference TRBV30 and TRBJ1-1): SQTIHQWPATLVQPVGSPLSLECTVEGTSNPNLYWYRQAAGRGLQLLFYSVGIGQISSEVPQNLSASRPQDRQFILSSKKLLLSDSGFYLCAWSVIRGLNTEAFFGQGTRLTVV.